This TCR beta chain was retrieved from a study of shared clonotypes between healthy human individuals. Study in general: The donor group consisted of two women and a few men, aged 18 to 49. The study's findings and limits: Sampling was confined to blood; repertoires within tissues likely differ.

Some clones are missing from TCRdb's copy, which holds only in-frame ones; the method was immunoSEQ multiplex PCR. The data show more than 2,000,000 clones, approximately 95% seen once. In regard to this clone: Its antigen is not known.

V was pared by 6 bases and J by 5 bases, with 10 bases of the junction left unmatched. CDR1 and CDR2 (germline): SQVTM, ANQGSEA. This CDR3 has 14 amino acids. The rearrangement uses TRBV29-1 and TRBJ2-5; 9 bases align to TRBD1. This sequence was found in a man aged 18 to 30 in good health. Some clones in this sample may be carry-over from other donors' samples. Material for sequencing was naive CD4+ T cells from PBMCs. The sample's subset: CD45RA+ positively selected. In DNA, the CDR3 is TGCAGCGTGGCACAGGGGGCTGTACAGGAGACCCAGTACTTC. Translated: CSVAQGAVQETQYF.